Listed here is a single T cell receptor beta chain. Its specificity is not known. The data belong to a study of lymphopenia after photon versus proton radiotherapy. The V end was cut by 5 bases, the J end by 2 bases, with 16 bases between. Germline V lookup: CDR1 MNHNY, CDR2 SVGAGI (reference sequence). CDR3 length equals 15 residues. Libraries were prepared by immunoSEQ multiplex PCR; TCRdb keeps only in-frame clonotypes and omits some of them. The data show roughly 61,000 clones, roughly 90% seen once. Study conclusions and caveats: Post-nadir TCR diversity decline inversely tracked overall survival among those who died. Proton therapy kept repertoires fairly stable, unlike photons, which gained effector/memory cells. Oligoclonal CD8+ Temra expansion after nadir drove photon patients' diversity drop.

The chain couples TRBV6-6 to TRBJ2-7; D may be TRBD1 (8 bases). The clonotype originates from a man older than 75 with esophageal cancer. The material sequenced was peripheral blood, taken from a patient treated with proton-based radiotherapy. Here the CDR3 reads CASSPTGGVPYEQYF. In nucleotides, the CDR3 is TGTGCCAGCAGTCCAACAGGGGGGGTCCCCTACGAGCAGTACTTC.